This TCR beta chain was recovered during a study of Ad26.COV2.S vaccination and SARS-CoV-2 variants (dated by TCRdb to the early 2020s). Describing the broader study: Vaccine-arm donors were drawn from COV1001, a multicentre, randomized, double-blind, placebo-controlled phase I-IIa trial of Ad26.COV2.S in healthy adults. Ad26.COV2.S was administered intramuscularly at 5 x 10^10 or 1 x 10^11 viral particles, either as a single shot or as two shots given 56 days apart. TCRbeta repertoire sequencing was used to assess the specificity and breadth of SARS-CoV-2-reactive T cell receptors after Ad26.COV2.S vaccination. A total of around 32 samples were included in the TCR-sequenced set, comprising around 19 Ad26.COV2.S vaccine recipients, 5 placebo recipients and 8 SARS-CoV-2 convalescent individuals. Participants in the trial were split at random into five groups of five each, receiving low-dose or high-dose Ad26.COV2.S once or twice, or else placebo on both occasions. Throughout the experiments and outcome assessment, investigators stayed blinded to trial group allocation.

The treatment or condition label on this specimen signifies: approximately 18 received Ad26.COV2.S at low or high dose, single or two shots; 5 received placebo; per-sample allocation not given. Repertoires of vaccine and placebo recipients were sequenced from samples taken on day 63 after the first injection. In Cohort 1b, roughly 25 adults aged 18-55 years were enrolled at a single site in Boston, USA, between 29 July and 7 August 2020. As a vaccine, Ad26.COV2.S was a replication-incompetent adenovirus type 26 vector that expressed a prefusion-stabilized SARS-CoV-2 spike protein derived from the original Wuhan strain. The immunoSEQ Assay was used to sequence TCRbeta CDR3 regions. After extraction, genomic DNA underwent amplification by bias-controlled multiplex PCR, followed by high-throughput sequencing. As for the original processing: To quantify the absolute abundance of every unique TCRbeta CDR3 region, sequences were collapsed and filtered. Usable DNA was measured by amplifying reference genes present in all nucleated cells, and TCRbeta template counts were normalized to that usable DNA to estimate T cell fraction. Repertoire TCRs were annotated as SARS-CoV-2-specific when V gene, CDR3 amino acid sequence and J gene were exactly matched to a known reactive TCR set. MIRA supplied the reference SARS-CoV-2 TCR set, which was filtered for enrichment in COVID-19-positive ImmuneCODE repertoires so that public or cross-reactive TCRs were removed. Using the MIRA antigens, annotated TCRs were further analysed by specific ORF or by position within an ORF. Depth was the summed frequency of annotated unique rearrangements, while breadth was defined as annotated unique rearrangements over total unique productive rearrangements. Group comparisons of TCR breadth used two-sided Wilcoxon rank-sum tests. The source is immuneACCESS, and TCRdb retained only in-frame sequences with V and J called. Part of the clones is not carried over; for the studies checked, unresolved V genes explain less than half of this, and the remainder is unexplained. The V and J calls and clone size were taken over from that table, and D and trimming were inferred from the DNA. The sample data list some 640,000 clones, and about 90% of these were observed just once. Over 1.3% of the sample belongs to the ten largest clones.

A word on this clone: What this receptor recognizes is not known. No quality values exist for individual bases; no much larger clone is one base distant.

The research as a whole found: Ad26.COV2.S recipients had higher spike-specific TCR breadth than placebo recipients (P = 0.0014). Vaccine and placebo recipients had similar non-spike TCR breadth, a finding consistent with the vaccine containing only spike. According to the authors, total T cell responses may have been underestimated by the TCR breadth and depth analyses. After vaccination, spike-specific CD8+ and CD4+ T cell responses were reported to show substantial breadth. The study lacked the statistical power to compare responses across vaccine doses or regimens.

CDR1 and CDR2, per the germline V gene, are SNHLY and FYNNEI. V loses 10 bases, J loses 3 bases, and the germline ends lie 10 bases apart. Including the terminal cysteine and phenylalanine, the CDR3 comprises 13 residues. Only the CDR3 DNA stays, 39 bases, in frame from base 1. The sample in question was peripheral blood, obtained in a trial of Ad26.COV2.S vaccine versus placebo. This receptor was taken from a person between 18 and 65 years old who received the Ad26.COV2.S COVID-19 vaccine or a placebo. The chain was built from TRBV2 and TRBJ1-6, with no D gene named confidently. DNA sequence: TGTGCCACGTCCGGGGACTATAATTCACCCCTCCACTTT. It translates as CATSGDYNSPLHF.